The rows below give T cell receptor beta chains drawn from one sample of a study of shared clonotypes between healthy human individuals. Only in-frame clones appear in the TCRdb table, and some are missing; sequencing was by immunoSEQ multiplex PCR. The sample has about 1.1 million clones, more than 75% seen once. Input material: memory CD4+ T cells from PBMCs. The receptors shown here come from a man aged 18-30 years in good health. Some clones in this sample may be carry-over from other donors' samples. The CDR3 runs from the conserved cysteine through the conserved F or W. D genes are given only for firm matches. Expanded clones are given a class, and other clones once, few, many or no size at all.

V gene	clone size	J gene	D gene	CDR3 DNA	CDR3 protein
TRBV6-6	-	TRBJ1-3	-	TGTGCCAGCAGTGATGCTGGAAACACCATATATTTT	CASSDAGNTIYF
TRBV29-1	once	TRBJ2-1	TRBD2	TGCAGCGTTGAACGGGGGGGTATCAATGAGCAGTTCTTC	CSVERGGINEQFF
TRBV5-1	-	TRBJ2-3	TRBD1	TGCGCCAGCAGCAAGGGACAGGGGGCTGTTACGCAGTATTTT	CASSKGQGAVTQYF
TRBV5-1	many	TRBJ2-5	TRBD1	TGCGCCAGCAGCTTGGGGACAGGGAACGGAGAGACCCAGTACTTC	CASSLGTGNGETQYF
TRBV5-1	many	TRBJ2-3	TRBD1	TGCGCCAGCAGCTTCGGCCAGGGGGCAGATACGCAGTATTTT	CASSFGQGADTQYF
TRBV25-1	-	TRBJ2-5	-	TGTGCCACTCAAGATCGGGCAGAGACCCAGTACTTC	CATQDRAETQYF
TRBV6-5	-	TRBJ2-7	-	TGTGCCAGCAGTTTCTCTCCGGGAGTGGTAAACGAGCAGTACTTC	CASSFSPGVVNEQYF
TRBV4-1	-	TRBJ2-1	-	TGCGCCAGCAGCCAACTCACAGGGTTCGATGAGCAGTTCTTC	CASSQLTGFDEQFF
TRBV28	-	TRBJ2-3	TRBD2	TGTGCCAGCAGTTTTTTACACGGAGCGGGAGTGTTTGGAGATACGCAGTATTTT	CASSFLHGAGVFGDTQYF
TRBV29-1	-	TRBJ2-1	TRBD2	TGCAGCGTGGGGACTAGCGGGAGAGTTTCCTACAATGAGCAGTTCTTC	CSVGTSGRVSYNEQFF
TRBV19	few	TRBJ2-6	TRBD2	TGTGCCACCAAAACCCCTGGCGGGAGTTTCTCTGGGGCCAACGTCCTGACTTTC	CATKTPGGSFSGANVLTF
TRBV4-1	-	TRBJ1-3	-	TGCGCCAGCAGCCAGGGTCTAACGGGACGGGACACCATATATTTT	CASSQGLTGRDTIYF
TRBV25-1	few	TRBJ1-1	-	TGTGCCAGCGCGAAGAACACTGAAGCTTTCTTT	CASAKNTEAFF
TRBV20-1	-	TRBJ1-1	-	TGCAGTGCTAGCGGCACAGCTTTCTTT	CSASGTAFF
TRBV11-2	once	TRBJ1-3	-	TGTGCCAGCAGCTTACGGTCCCCAGGGCAGGGCCCTGGAAACACCATATATTTT	CASSLRSPGQGPGNTIYF
TRBV4-2	-	TRBJ2-7	-	TGTGCCAGCAGCCTTCTGGGAGGAGACTACGAGCAGTACTTC	CASSLLGGDYEQYF
TRBV6-1	-	TRBJ1-4	-	TGTGCCAGCGGGAGGACAACTAATGAAAAACTGTTTTTT	CASGRTTNEKLFF
TRBV11-3	few	TRBJ2-2	-	TGTGCCAGCAGCTTCGGCCCAGACGAGCTGTTTTTT	CASSFGPDELFF
TRBV7-9	-	TRBJ1-5	-	TGTGCCAGCAGCCGGACTGATCAGCCCCAGCATTTT	CASSRTDQPQHF
TRBV29-1	-	TRBJ1-2	-	TGCAGCGTGGAAGGGAGGGCCCTTGGCTATGGCTACACCTTC	CSVEGRALGYGYTF
TRBV6-6	-	TRBJ2-3	TRBD2	TGTGCCAGCAGTCCCAGCGGGGTTACAGATACGCAGTATTTT	CASSPSGVTDTQYF
TRBV7-9	-	TRBJ2-7	TRBD2	TGTGCCAGCAGCTTAGTCGGGACTAGCGCCCACGAGCAGTACTTC	CASSLVGTSAHEQYF
TRBV19	few	TRBJ1-5	-	TGTGCCAGTACCCGTGGGGATACCGCCTCCCACAATCAGCCCCAGCATTTT	CASTRGDTASHNQPQHF
TRBV2	-	TRBJ2-7	TRBD2	TGTGCCAGCAGTGAAGCGACTAGCGGGAACTACGAGCAGTACTTC	CASSEATSGNYEQYF
TRBV10-2	-	TRBJ2-1	-	TGCGCCAGCAGTGAGTCACGGGTCCGTATCGTCTCCTACAATGAGCAGTTCTTC	CASSESRVRIVSYNEQFF
TRBV2	-	TRBJ1-1	-	TGTGCCAGCCATCTTGAGGGATTGAACACTGAAGCTTTCTTT	CASHLEGLNTEAFF
TRBV7-9	-	TRBJ2-3	TRBD2	TGTGCCAGCAGCCCCCGGGACTATGGAACAGATACGCAGTATTTT	CASSPRDYGTDTQYF